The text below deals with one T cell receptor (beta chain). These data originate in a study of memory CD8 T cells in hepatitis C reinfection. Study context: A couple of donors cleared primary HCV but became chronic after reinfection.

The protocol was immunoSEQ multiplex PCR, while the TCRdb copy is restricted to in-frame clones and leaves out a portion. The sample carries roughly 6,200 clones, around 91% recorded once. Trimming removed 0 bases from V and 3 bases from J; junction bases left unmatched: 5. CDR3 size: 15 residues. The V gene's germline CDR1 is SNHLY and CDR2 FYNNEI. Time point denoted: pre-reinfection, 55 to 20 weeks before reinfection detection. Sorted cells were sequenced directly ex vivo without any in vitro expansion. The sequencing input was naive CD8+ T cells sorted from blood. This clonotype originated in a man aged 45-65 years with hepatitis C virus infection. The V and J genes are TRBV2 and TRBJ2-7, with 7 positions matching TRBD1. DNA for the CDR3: TGTGCCAGCAGTGAAGCGATGGGGACAGTCTACGAGCAGTACTTC. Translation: CASSEAMGTVYEQYF. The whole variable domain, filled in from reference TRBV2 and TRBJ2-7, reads EPEVTQTPSHQVTQMGQEVILRCVPISNHLYFYWYRQILGQKVEFLVSFYNNEISEKSEIFDDQFSVERPDGSNFTLKIRSTKLEDSAMYFCASSEAMGTVYEQYFGPGTRLTVT.